Reported below is one T cell receptor beta chain. Its antigen remains unknown. The data were taken from a study of response to subunit inactivated influenza vaccine. Study observations and caveats: After each seasonal influenza vaccination, few new T cells are recruited, the authors suggested.

TCRdb passed the RT-PCR reads through MiXCR, listing each CDR3 protein once. The data contain about 830,000 distinct CDR3 sequences, less than 20% of them singletons. The CDR3 totals 15 residues. Trimming took 3 bases from V and 7 from J; bases not matched to a gene: 10. Germline CDR1 SGHKS, CDR2 YYEKEE (reference sequence). The source is a man aged 45-65 years who received an inactivated influenza vaccine. This chain connects TRBV5-5 to TRBJ2-3, with 8 positions matching TRBD2. Sample: PBMCs from blood, taken 5 days after vaccination. CDR3 bases: TGTGCCAGCAGCTCCGGGGGGGGCCGAGTGAATACGCAGTATTTT. Amino acid sequence: CASSSGGGRVNTQYF.